This TCR beta chain came from a study of human T cells and chemical hapten exposure. As for the study in general: Upper inner arm skin measuring 2 cm by 2 cm received 2% DPC for sensitization. Study-wide results and caveats: The count of PT1 expanded TCRs correlated positively with patch test score.

This clonotype showed up just a few times. Its antigen is as yet unknown. Each cDNA molecule in the library carried unique molecular identifiers. In the study's own analysis: With a range of about 23,224 to 690,600, the median per sample was around 96,000 TCRs. TCRdb re-called the RACE reads with MiXCR, one entry per CDR3 protein. TCRdb, rather than the study authors, made the V and J calls. This sample carries tens of thousands of distinct CDR3 sequences, 12% of them seen once, and the ten largest clones take around 3.2%. The length of the CDR3 is 17 residues. CDR1 and CDR2 (germline): MNHEY, SVGEGT. Deletions cut 5 bases from V and 7 bases from J, with 23 bases between. This sample's time point: patch test 1, 2 weeks after DPC sensitization. The treatment here: therapeutic diphenylcyclopropenone sensitization with weekly scalp DPC.

The specimen comprised whole blood, sampled in connection with sensitization to the hapten diphenylcyclopropenone (DPC). This chain uses TRBV6-2 or TRBV6-3 with TRBJ1-4; D is uncertain. This clonotype originated in a woman aged 60-75 years with alopecia areata. Some clones in this sample may be carry-over from other donors' samples. Written as DNA, the CDR3 is TGTGCCAGCAGTCCGTTCTTTGGAAGGGATGAAGTTGAAAAACTGTTTTTT. This codes for CASSPFFGRDEVEKLFF.